This is a list of T cell receptor beta chains from one sample in a study of T-cell reconstitution after alpha-beta-depleted transplantation in children. TCRdb fed the PCR reads into MiXCR, producing one record per CDR3 protein. The table lists just under 350,000 distinct CDR3 sequences, roughly 16% of them singletons. The input for sequencing was PBMCs, mostly from graft donor cells, taken 360 days after TCRalphabeta/CD19-depleted stem cell transplant. The receptor set was obtained from a male patient aged 2-9 years who had a stem cell transplant for acute lymphoblastic leukemia, so the T cells may come from the graft donor. The CDR3 runs from the conserved cysteine through the conserved F or W. Fields, in order: J gene, D gene, V gene, clone size, CDR3 DNA, CDR3 protein. A D gene is named only where the DNA matches it firmly. Clone size, where shown, is once, few, many, or a class for clones that have expanded.

TRBJ2-5	.	TRBV11-2	few	TGTGCCAGCAGCTTTGGGGCGGGAGAGACCCAGTACTTC	CASSFGAGETQYF
TRBJ2-3	.	TRBV5-1	few	TGCGCCAGCAGCTTGGTGCCCCTGCGGGATGGTAGAGATACGCAGTATTTT	CASSLVPLRDGRDTQYF
TRBJ2-3	.	TRBV29-1	.	TGCAGCGTTGAAGGCCTACTCACAGATACGCAGTATTTT	CSVEGLLTDTQYF
TRBJ2-1	TRBD2	TRBV5-1	many	TGCGCCAGCAGCCTCGGACTAGCAGATGAGCAGTTCTTC	CASSLGLADEQFF
TRBJ2-7	TRBD2	TRBV28	few	TGTGCCAGCAGTTCTCTAGCGGGAGGGCCACTGAGCTCCTACGAGCAGTACTTC	CASSSLAGGPLSSYEQYF
TRBJ2-1	TRBD2	TRBV7-8	.	TGTGCCAGCAGCCCTGTGGCGGGAGGGATCAATGAGCAGTTCTTC	CASSPVAGGINEQFF
TRBJ1-6	TRBD1	TRBV12-3/TRBV12-4	few	TGTGCCAGCAGTTCTACAGGGGCTAATTCACCCCTCCACTTT	CASSSTGANSPLHF
TRBJ2-3	TRBD1	TRBV20-1	few	TGCAGTGCTAGAGATAGGACAGGTTACACAGATACGCAGTATTTT	CSARDRTGYTDTQYF
TRBJ2-7	.	TRBV19	.	TGTGCCAGTAGTATAGTGGAGGGGGGAAGATACGAGCAGTACTTC	CASSIVEGGRYEQYF
TRBJ2-1	.	TRBV19	.	TGTGCCAGTAGCGGGAGCTTTAATGAGCAGTTCTTC	CASSGSFNEQFF
TRBJ2-2	.	TRBV4-2	.	TGTGCCAGCAGCCAAGGAGGGAGACCCACGGAGGAGCTGTTTTTT	CASSQGGRPTEELFF
TRBJ2-1	.	TRBV4-2	.	TGTGCCAGCAGCCAAGACAGGGGACCCAACAATGAGCAGTTCTTC	CASSQDRGPNNEQFF
TRBJ1-2	.	TRBV5-1	.	TGCGCCAGCAGCTTGGATTCCGGGGGTAACTATGGCTACACCTTC	CASSLDSGGNYGYTF
TRBJ2-7	.	TRBV5-5	.	TGTGCCAGCAGCCTGCTGGGCCCCTCCTACGAGCAGTACTTC	CASSLLGPSYEQYF
TRBJ1-5	.	TRBV4-1	.	TGCGCCAGCAGCCAAGACCATAACAGGGCGGACAGCAATCAGCCCCAGCATTTT	CASSQDHNRADSNQPQHF
TRBJ2-7	TRBD2	TRBV20-1	few	TGCAGTGCTAGAGATCGTCTAGCGGGGGGCACCGTCAGGGTCTACGAGCAGTACTTC	CSARDRLAGGTVRVYEQYF
TRBJ2-5	.	TRBV9	.	TGTGCCAGCAGCGTAGCTCCGGGGCTTCGGGAGACCCAGTACTTC	CASSVAPGLRETQYF
TRBJ2-7	.	TRBV4-3	.	TGCGCCAGCAGCCGGGACCAAACCTCCTACGAGCAGTACTTC	CASSRDQTSYEQYF
TRBJ2-1	TRBD2	TRBV7-6	.	TGTGCCAGCAGCTTAGGGTGGGGACTAGCGGGAGTGGCCTACAATGAGCAGTTCTTC	CASSLGWGLAGVAYNEQFF
TRBJ2-1	.	TRBV29-1	.	TGCAGCGCGGACATTGAATACAATGAGCAGTTCTTC	CSADIEYNEQFF
TRBJ2-3	.	TRBV20-1	many	TGCAGTGCTAGCTTCCCCACAACCAGCACAGATACGCAGTATTTT	CSASFPTTSTDTQYF
TRBJ2-7	TRBD1	TRBV28	few	TGTGCCAGCAGCTCTTCCGGGACAGGGTTCCACGAGCAGTACTTC	CASSSSGTGFHEQYF
TRBJ1-3	.	TRBV29-1	few	TGCATCCGAGACAGCCCTTCTGGAAACACCATATATTTT	CIRDSPSGNTIYF
TRBJ2-7	.	TRBV12-3/TRBV12-4	few	TGTGCCAGCAGATCGGGTCAGGGAGGTTACGAGCAGTACTTC	CASRSGQGGYEQYF
TRBJ2-7	.	TRBV14	once	TGTGCCAGCAGCCAAGATTTCTGCCTCTGGTCCCGGGTCTACGAGCAGTACTTC	CASSQDFCLWSRVYEQYF
TRBJ1-4	.	TRBV12-3/TRBV12-4	.	TGTGCCAGCAGCCCTCCAGGGGCTATAGAGGTGTTTTTT	CASSPPGAIEVFF
TRBJ2-5	TRBD2	TRBV9	few	TGTGCCAGCAGTCCAGCCCTAGCGGGACGAGGATTACAAGAGACCCAGTACTTC	CASSPALAGRGLQETQYF
TRBJ2-4	.	TRBV12-3/TRBV12-4	few	TGTGCCAGCAGTTTGACCCTCTTCGACCGGGGAGCCAAAAACATTCAGTACTTC	CASSLTLFDRGAKNIQYF
TRBJ2-1	TRBD2	TRBV4-2	few	TGTGCCAGCAGCCTCGTACCCGGGGGACTAGCGGGCTACAATGAGCAGTTCTTC	CASSLVPGGLAGYNEQFF
TRBJ2-7	.	TRBV21-1	.	.	CASSNLWASGIVSSYEQYF
TRBJ1-5	TRBD1	TRBV3-1	.	TGTGCCAGCAGCCACCAGGGGGCTCAGCCCCAGCATTTT	CASSHQGAQPQHF
TRBJ2-7	.	TRBV10-3	.	TGTGCCATCAGTGGGCCCCTGGGGAAGGACGAGCAGTACTTC	CAISGPLGKDEQYF
TRBJ2-5	.	TRBV18	few	TGTGCCAGCTCCCCCCGGGGGAAACAAGAGACCCAGTACTTC	CASSPRGKQETQYF
TRBJ2-6	.	TRBV10-3	few	TGTGCCATCAGTCCAGCCCACTCTGGGGCCAACGTCCTGACTTTC	CAISPAHSGANVLTF
TRBJ2-2	.	TRBV12-3/TRBV12-4	many	TGTGCCAGCAGTTTAGCGAGGGGCACCGGGGAGCTGTTTTTT	CASSLARGTGELFF
TRBJ2-6	TRBD2	TRBV6-2/TRBV6-3	.	TGTGCCAGCAGTTACTCAGGGTTACTAGCGGGAGACCTCTCTGGGGCCAACGTCCTGACTTTC	CASSYSGLLAGDLSGANVLTF
TRBJ1-4	.	TRBV5-6	.	TGTGCCAGCAAGCAACAGGGAACTAATGAAAAACTGTTTTTT	CASKQQGTNEKLFF
TRBJ2-1	.	TRBV5-1	many	TGCGCCAGCAGCTTGGCCTCAGGCGCCCCCTACAATGAGCAGTTCTTC	CASSLASGAPYNEQFF
TRBJ2-3	TRBD2	TRBV12-3/TRBV12-4	few	TGTGCCAGCAGTTCTCTAGCGGGAGTGTCAGATACGCAGTATTTT	CASSSLAGVSDTQYF
TRBJ2-1	TRBD2	TRBV30	.	TGTGCCTGGAGCCGACTAGCGCGGGAGCAGTTCTTC	CAWSRLAREQFF
TRBJ2-7	.	TRBV4-1	.	TGCGCCAGCAGCCAAACGGAATCCGGGAACGGGGACTACGAGCAGTACTTC	CASSQTESGNGDYEQYF
TRBJ2-1	TRBD2	TRBV4-1	.	TGCGCCAGCAGCCCCCGTAGCGGGGGGGAATTCATCATGCCGACAAATGAGCAGTTCTTC	CASSPRSGGEFIMPTNEQFF
TRBJ2-1	TRBD1	TRBV11-1	few	TGTGCCAGCAGCTTGTTGGACAGGGCAGACAATGAGCAGTTCTTC	CASSLLDRADNEQFF
TRBJ2-6	.	TRBV9	.	TGTGCCAGCAGGGGTGGGGCCAACGTCCTGACTTTC	CASRGGANVLTF
TRBJ2-3	TRBD1	TRBV7-2	once	TGTGCCAGCAGCTCCCAGGGGGTGCCTCCCAGAGATACGCAGTATTTT	CASSSQGVPPRDTQYF
TRBJ2-7	.	TRBV7-2	few	TGTGCCAGCAGCTTAAAGGTCCCACTACTAGCCTACGAGCAGTACTTC	CASSLKVPLLAYEQYF
TRBJ2-7	TRBD1	TRBV25-1	.	TGTGCCAGCAGTGTCGCCGGGACAGCAAAACAGTACTTC	CASSVAGTAKQYF
TRBJ1-1	.	TRBV5-1	.	TGCGCCAGCAGCCCGCGCTCCCGGGACCCTAGGAGTACTGAAGCTTTCTTT	CASSPRSRDPRSTEAFF
TRBJ2-5	.	TRBV28	many	TGTGCCAGCAGTTTAGGCAGGGGATTTAATTTAGAGACCCAGTACTTC	CASSLGRGFNLETQYF
TRBJ1-1	.	TRBV9	few	TGTGCCAGCAGCTCACAGGGTTGGGCCACTGAAGCTTTCTTT	CASSSQGWATEAFF
TRBJ2-3	.	TRBV5-1	.	TGCGCCAGCAGCCCCGGCATCGGCACAGATACGCAGTATTTT	CASSPGIGTDTQYF
TRBJ2-7	.	TRBV14	.	TGTGCCAGCAGCCAAGTGCCCTTTTACGAGCAGTACTTC	CASSQVPFYEQYF